The clone carrying this T cell receptor (beta chain) was observed a handful of times. What it recognizes is unknown. V gave up 0 bases and J gave up 6 bases, with 13 bases separating them. CDR1 SGHRS and CDR2 YFSETQ come from the germline V gene. The CDR3 consists of 15 residues. The source of the sample is a study of identical twins. Findings of the study overall: Cord blood's abundant beta clonotypes had fewer insertions, unlike memory repertoires. Monozygotic twins shared more out-of-frame TCR alpha than recombination models predicted.

A universal primer site arose from template switching, and cDNA bore unique molecular identifiers. TCRdb redid the calling of the 5' RACE reads with MiXCR, one entry per CDR3 protein. Here the sample spans approximately 500,000 distinct CDR3 sequences, roughly 15% being singletons. The same specimen was also included in a second study, on yellow fever vaccine responses in identical twins. That work contributes: On the reported evidence, twins' vaccine T cell responses seemed partly convergent and partly personalized.

The specimen was CD4+ T cells sorted from blood. The gene calls are TRBV5-1 and TRBJ2-1; TRBD2 might be the D (6 bases). This receptor was taken from a young woman in good health. This CDR3 is CASSLGTINGNEQFF. CDR3 sequence (DNA): TGCGCCAGCAGCTTGGGGACTATCAATGGCAATGAGCAGTTCTTC.